This TCR beta chain was documented in a study of T cell changes during pregnancy in multiple sclerosis. Trimming cost V 2 bases and J 3 bases, with 7 bases left between them. The germline V gene has CDR1 KGHSH and CDR2 LQKENI. This CDR3 spans 13 amino acids. The repertoire was sequenced with immunoSEQ multiplex PCR; TCRdb's copy has only in-frame clones and lacks some. The table shows tens of thousands of clones, with 88% occurring only once. The source is a female donor with multiple sclerosis, enrolled in a pregnancy study. The specimen was peripheral blood, collected before pregnancy. The chain employs TRBV18 and TRBJ1-1; no clear D. The CDR3 DNA follows: TGTGCCAGCTCACCAATCCAGGACACTGAAGCTTTCTTT. Its translation: CASSPIQDTEAFF.